One TCR beta chain is described in this entry. Antigen specificity is unknown. This sample is part of a study of shared clonotypes between healthy human individuals. Profiled with immunoSEQ multiplex PCR; TCRdb holds only in-frame clones, not every one. The sample holds about 960,000 clones, about 80% seen once. Germline V gives CDR1 MNHNS, CDR2 SASEGT. This CDR3 is built from 15 residues. Trimming left V 4 bases short and J 2 bases short, with 14 bases between. Study observations and caveats: Generation of non-shared clonotypes was less probable than generation of clonotypes shared by all four donors. Rarefaction showed sorted-subset sequencing was incomplete despite large depth.

CD45RA+ naive and CD45RA-negative memory subsets were separated from CD4+ cells. The receptor's source is a young man in good health. The V gene is TRBV6-1, the J gene TRBJ1-2, with TRBD1 as a possible D gene (6 bases). Sequenced sample: memory CD4+ T cells sorted from blood. Subset in this sample: CD45RA-negative fraction. As DNA, the CDR3 is TGTGCCAGCAGTGCAGAAGGGGGGCGGAACTATGGCTACACCTTC. Residues: CASSAEGGRNYGYTF.